This T cell receptor beta chain was captured by sequencing in a study of cytomegalovirus exposure and HLA in healthy donors. 13 Jbeta primers and 60 Vbeta primers were used for the PCR. Profiling relied on immunoSEQ multiplex PCR, and the TCRdb table lists in-frame clones only, not all of them. Among about 130,000 clones listed, roughly four fifths were seen once. This CDR3 spans 15 amino acids. The ends were cut back, 2 bases at V and 1 base at J, with 11 bases in the middle. Looked up from germline, CDR1 is SGHTA and CDR2 is FQGNSA. This TCR came from a woman aged 40 to 50 in good health and CMV-seropositive. The chain employs TRBV7-2 and TRBJ2-5, with a tentative D call TRBD1 (6 bases). Sequencing was done on a sample of PBMCs. In DNA, the CDR3 is TGTGCCAGCAGCTTACTGGGGGCCCGCCAAGAGACCCAGTACTTC. Translation: CASSLLGARQETQYF.